This entry lists 5 T cell receptor beta chains sequenced from one sample in a study of radiotherapy plus CTLA-4 blockade in lung cancer (dated by TCRdb to between 2018 and 2020). Library preparation used the immunoSEQ multiplex PCR assay. Imported from immuneACCESS, the table was reduced by TCRdb to in-frame sequences with V and J called. These copies leave out some clones; in studies compared against another copy, an unresolved V gene accounts for under half, and the cause of the remainder is not known. In all, the sample holds about 62,000 clones, and 76% of those were seen once. Together, the top ten hold about 3.1% of the sample. The starting material was peripheral blood, obtained from a patient treated with radiotherapy plus ipilimumab. These receptors originate from a human donor with non-small cell lung cancer who had a complete response to radiotherapy plus ipilimumab.

DNA for the CDR3: TGTGCCAGCAGTTACCCTGGGACAGAAGGAAACACCATATATTTT. Translated, it gives CASSYPGTEGNTIYF. This sequence joins TRBV6-6 and TRBJ1-3, with 7 bases identical to TRBD1. The CDR3 is 15 amino acids. Trimming cost V 2 bases and J 4 bases; bases outside gene matches: 5. From germline, CDR1 is MNHNY and CDR2 SVGAGI (reference sequence).

The CDR3 nucleotides are TGCAGCGCTGGAGGACAGGGGGGCTACGAGCAGTACTTC. It codes for CSAGGQGGYEQYF. The V and J genes are TRBV29-1 and TRBJ2-7; 10 bases align to TRBD1. J was trimmed by 3 bases and V by 7 bases; bases with no gene match: 6. From germline, CDR1 is SQVTM and CDR2 ANQGSEA. This CDR3 is built from 13 residues.

The chain links TRBV5-1 to TRBJ2-3; 8 bases are a match to TRBD2. Germline V gene data show CDR1 as SGHRS and CDR2 as YFSETQ. V lost 4 bases to trimming and J lost 4 bases; unmatched junction nucleotides: 5. There are 14 residues in the CDR3. In DNA form, the CDR3 reads TGCGCCAGCAGCAAGCGGGAGAAAGCAGATACGCAGTATTTT. This translates into CASSKREKADTQYF.

The CDR3 DNA follows: TGTGCCAGCAGCCCGAGGGCAGGGGCAGATACGCAGTATTTT. It encodes CASSPRAGADTQYF. This rearrangement joins TRBV7-7 to TRBJ2-3; possibly TRBD1 for D (6 bases). Looked up from germline, CDR1 is SSHAT and CDR2 is FNYEAQ (reference sequence). Trimming took 5 bases from V and 4 from J, leaving 13 bases between them. This CDR3 spans 14 amino acids.

The chain employs TRBV19 and TRBJ2-1; D is unclear. The CDR3 sequence is 15 residues long. The V gene lost 0 bases and the J gene lost 0 bases, with 6 bases spanning the gap. Germline CDR1 is LNHDA and CDR2 is SQIVND (reference sequence). The DNA for the CDR3 is TGTGCCAGTAGTATAGACACCAGCTCCTACAATGAGCAGTTCTTC. Protein product: CASSIDTSSYNEQFF.